These 27 T cell receptor beta chains were all obtained from the same sample, sequenced in a study of blood T cell repertoires in COVID-19. The assay was immunoSEQ multiplex PCR, and TCRdb's table has in-frame clones only and misses some. The sample consists of more than 80,000 clones, around three quarters of them appearing once. The sample consisted of peripheral blood. The receptors were sampled from a woman aged 60-75 years in a cohort sampled during active or convalescent COVID-19.

V gene TRBV19 combines with J gene TRBJ2-2; TRBD2 matches at 12 bases. The CDR3 is 16 amino acids. V lost 5 bases to trimming and J lost 4 bases; unmatched junction nucleotides: 5. Germline lookup yields CDR1 LNHDA and CDR2 SQIVND (reference sequence). The CDR3 here is CASSPTSGGSTGELFF. Written as DNA, the CDR3 is TGTGCCAGTAGTCCAACTAGCGGGGGGTCCACCGGGGAGCTGTTTTTT.

Only a few counts were recorded for this clone. The V and J genes are TRBV5-1 and TRBJ2-7; TRBD1 matches at 9 bases. Germline V gene lookup returns CDR1 SGHRS and CDR2 YFSETQ. With 3 bases clipped from V and 3 bases from J, the junction kept 10 bases outside the gene matches. The CDR3 contains 16 residues. The CDR3 coding sequence is TGCGCCAGCAGCTCTTCCCCGGGACAGGGTTTCTACGAGCAGTACTTC. Amino acids: CASSSSPGQGFYEQYF.

The J gene is TRBJ2-7, the V gene TRBV5-5, with TRBD2 matching over 8 bases. CDR1 SGHKS and CDR2 YYEKEE come from the germline V gene (reference sequence). This CDR3 has 15 residues. J lost 3 bases, V lost 0 bases, and 5 bases had no gene match. The CDR3 loop is CASSLASGLLYEQYF. In DNA, the CDR3 is TGTGCCAGCAGCTTGGCTAGCGGGCTACTCTACGAGCAGTACTTC. The whole variable domain, filled in from reference TRBV5-5 and TRBJ2-7, reads DAGVTQSPTHLIKTRGQQVTLRCSPISGHKSVSWYQQVLGQGPQFIFQYYEKEERGRGNFPDRFSARQFPNYSSELNVNALLLGDSALYLCASSLASGLLYEQYFGPGTRLTVT.

This chain uses TRBV2 with TRBJ2-1; 8 nucleotides line up with TRBD1. Germline V gives CDR1 SNHLY, CDR2 FYNNEI. The CDR3 is 14 amino acids. The J segment lost 7 bases and the V segment lost 11 bases, leaving 13 bases of the junction unmatched. CDR3 sequence reads: CASLLTGGINEQFF. Written as DNA, the CDR3 is TGTGCCTCCCTCTTAACAGGGGGAATTAATGAGCAGTTCTTC.

This chain links TRBV2 with TRBJ2-1; 11 bases agree with TRBD2. With 8 bases clipped from V and 4 bases from J, the junction kept 4 bases outside the gene matches. The CDR3 covers 14 residues. Germline V lookup: CDR1 SNHLY, CDR2 FYNNEI. The CDR3 region has the DNA TGTGCCAGCCACATAGCGGGGGGGTACAATGAGCAGTTCTTC. Residues: CASHIAGGYNEQFF. Combining the CDR3 with reference TRBV2 and TRBJ2-1 gives the whole variable domain EPEVTQTPSHQVTQMGQEVILRCVPISNHLYFYWYRQILGQKVEFLVSFYNNEISEKSEIFDDQFSVERPDGSNFTLKIRSTKLEDSAMYFCASHIAGGYNEQFFGPGTRLTVL.

V usage is TRBV11-3 and J usage is TRBJ2-5; a possible D gene is TRBD2 (5 bases). CDR3 length equals 13 residues. Per the germline V gene, CDR1 is SGHNT and CDR2 is YENEEA. With 5 bases removed from V and 4 bases from J, the gap between germline ends came to 11 bases. In nucleotides, the CDR3 is TGTGCCAGCAGCCCCACGGGGAGAGAGACCCAGTACTTC. It specifies CASSPTGRETQYF.

The chain carries TRBV6-5 and TRBJ2-7; 7 bases map to TRBD1. Germline V gene data show CDR1 as MNHEY and CDR2 as SVGAGI. This CDR3 is built from 14 residues. The junction had 8 bases not matched to a gene; V was cut back by 5 bases and J by 4 bases. As DNA, the CDR3 is TGTGCCAGCAGTCCCGACAGGGCTCTATACGAGCAGTACTTC. Protein sequence: CASSPDRALYEQYF.

V is TRBV20-1 and J is TRBJ1-6; 7 nucleotides align to TRBD1. The ends lost 3 bases at V and 8 bases at J; junction bases unmatched: 13. Looked up from germline, CDR1 is DFQATT and CDR2 is SNEGSKA (reference sequence). The length of the CDR3 is 16 residues. The CDR3 protein is CSASPGWIGGDSPLHF. Here the CDR3 DNA reads TGCAGTGCTAGTCCAGGGTGGATAGGGGGCGATTCACCCCTCCACTTT.

The chain employs TRBV10-2 and TRBJ1-3; perhaps TRBD1 as D (5 bases). The CDR3 has 18 amino acids. Deletions cut 2 bases from V and 0 bases from J, with 17 bases between. Germline V gene data show CDR1 as WSHSY and CDR2 as SAAADI. The CDR3 protein is CASSEVAWGHYSGNTIYF. The CDR3 DNA reads TGCGCCAGCAGTGAGGTTGCTTGGGGCCACTACTCTGGAAACACCATATATTTT.

The CDR3 DNA reads as TGCGCCAGCAGCCAATATATTTCCGGGACAGGTAGCAATCAGCCCCAGCATTTT. It translates to CASSQYISGTGSNQPQHF. V and J are TRBV4-1 and TRBJ1-5; TRBD1 aligns across 8 bases. J lost 0 bases, V lost 2 bases, and 9 bases had no gene match. CDR3 length: 18 amino acids. Germline assignment: CDR1 MGHRA and CDR2 YSYEKL.

The rearrangement links TRBV30 to TRBJ2-5; D might be TRBD2 (7 bases). Trimming left V 7 bases short and J 4 bases short, with 13 bases between. The CDR3 spans 12 residues. Germline V gives CDR1 GTSNPN, CDR2 SVGIG (reference sequence). The CDR3 DNA reads TGTGCCTCGCTTGGGGGGGCAGAGACCCAGTACTTC. As protein: CASLGGAETQYF.

V and J are TRBV6-5 and TRBJ2-1; 8 nucleotides match TRBD1. This CDR3 has 15 residues. Per germline, CDR1 MNHEY and CDR2 SVGAGI. V trimming: 6 bases; J trimming: 10 bases; junction bases outside the gene matches: 14. CDR3 nucleotides: TGTGCCAGCAGAGCCTCCGGGACAGGCTCCAAGGAGCAGTTCTTC. Translated, it gives CASRASGTGSKEQFF.

This rearrangement joins TRBV5-5 to TRBJ2-1; TRBD2 agrees at 10 bases. CDR3 length: 17 amino acids. V lost 0 bases, J lost 7 bases, and 10 bases stayed unmatched. CDR1 and CDR2 from the germline V gene are SGHKS and YYEKEE (reference sequence). CDR3 protein: CASSLDQRGGLTNEQFF. The CDR3 region has the DNA TGTGCCAGCAGCTTGGACCAGCGGGGGGGCCTTACGAATGAGCAGTTCTTC.

The chain carries TRBV6-2 or TRBV6-3 and TRBJ2-1; weak D call: TRBD1 (5 bases). Looked up from germline, CDR1 is MNHEY and CDR2 is SVGEGT. The CDR3 is 13 amino acids. V was trimmed by 5 bases and J by 6 bases, leaving 11 bases between them. Written as DNA, the CDR3 is TGTGCCAGCAGTATTCAGGGAAGCAATGAGCAGTTCTTC. Its protein is CASSIQGSNEQFF.

The CDR3 is CASSPGLAQETQYF. The CDR3 nucleotides are TGTGCCAGCTCACCGGGACTAGCCCAAGAGACCCAGTACTTC. This chain uses TRBV18 with TRBJ2-5; 9 bases are shared with TRBD2. V lost 3 bases, J lost 1 base, and 0 bases stayed unmatched. CDR1 and CDR2 from the germline V gene are KGHSH and LQKENI. The CDR3 extends over 14 amino acids. The variable domain in full, with the rest retrieved from reference TRBV18 and TRBJ2-5, is NAGVMQNPRHLVRRRGQEARLRCSPMKGHSHVYWYRQLPEEGLKFMVYLQKENIIDESGMPKERFSAEFPKEGPSILRIQQVVRGDSAAYFCASSPGLAQETQYFGPGTRLLVL.

The rearrangement uses TRBV7-3 and TRBJ2-3, with D perhaps matching TRBD1 (6 bases). The CDR3 is 16 amino acids. Trimming removed 5 bases at V and 2 bases at J, with 17 bases between. Germline CDR1 and CDR2: SGHTA and FQGTGA. The DNA for the CDR3 is TGTGCCAGCAGCCCCAGGTTGGGGGCGACCACAGATACGCAGTATTTT. Amino acid sequence: CASSPRLGATTDTQYF.

The rearrangement links TRBV24-1 to TRBJ2-1; the match to TRBD1 covers 8 bases. Unmatched junction bases numbered 9, after V lost 7 bases and J lost 5 bases. The CDR3 totals 15 residues. Germline CDR1 KGHDR, CDR2 SFDVKD. In nucleotides, the CDR3 is TGTGCCACCAGCAATACAGGGGGTCCTGACAATGAGCAGTTCTTC. Translation gives CATSNTGGPDNEQFF.

The rearrangement uses TRBV30 and TRBJ2-2; D is possibly TRBD2 (5 bases). Germline V lookup: CDR1 GTSNPN, CDR2 SVGIG (reference sequence). This CDR3 has 13 amino acids. V was cut by 0 bases and J by 6 bases, with 8 bases left in between. CDR3 coding DNA: TGTGCCTGGAGTGTGATCGGGGCCGGGGAGCTGTTTTTT. Translating it yields CAWSVIGAGELFF.

This clone was seen once. This chain joins TRBV6-5 and TRBJ1-6; 9 bases map to TRBD1. The germline V gene encodes CDR1 MNHEY and CDR2 SVGAGI. J was trimmed by 7 bases and V by 5 bases; bases with no gene match: 3. The CDR3 runs 14 residues. CDR3 sequence: CASSRTGDNSPLHF. DNA for the CDR3: TGTGCCAGCAGTAGGACAGGGGACAATTCACCCCTCCACTTT.

The rearrangement links TRBV7-8 to TRBJ1-5; D might be TRBD1 (5 bases). The CDR3 totals 16 residues. Germline V gene lookup returns CDR1 SGHVS and CDR2 FQNEAQ. The V gene lost 3 bases and the J gene lost 5 bases, with 17 bases spanning the gap. CDR3 amino acids: CASSLGVGGFDQPQHF. CDR3 coding DNA: TGTGCCAGCAGCTTGGGGGTGGGGGGGTTTGATCAGCCCCAGCATTTT.

This clone is labeled medium-sized. The gene calls are TRBV29-1 and TRBJ2-7, with a possible D match to TRBD2 (7 bases). V lost 6 bases and J lost 4, with 19 bases in between. This CDR3 contains 14 residues. Germline lookup yields CDR1 SQVTM and CDR2 ANQGSEA. In DNA form, the CDR3 reads TGCAGCGTATACCGGGTCGGGGGGCCATACGAGCAGTACTTC. It specifies CSVYRVGGPYEQYF.

This clone showed up just once. The V and J genes are TRBV5-6 and TRBJ2-7; no firm D call. Germline V gene lookup returns CDR1 SGHDT and CDR2 YYEEEE. V was shortened by 0 bases and J by 0 bases, with 10 bases between the two germline ends. This CDR3 region has 15 residues. The CDR3 here is CASSLDGWSSYEQYF. Here the CDR3 DNA reads TGTGCCAGCAGCTTGGATGGCTGGAGCTCCTACGAGCAGTACTTC.

V usage is TRBV6-6 and J usage is TRBJ1-4, with 8 bases that match TRBD1. The CDR3 totals 16 residues. The germline gives CDR1 MNHNY, CDR2 SVGAGI (reference sequence). Trimming at V came to 0 bases and at J to 7 bases, leaving 7 bases not matched to a gene. The CDR3 loop reads CASSYSAGQGIEKLFF. The CDR3 DNA follows: TGTGCCAGCAGTTACTCGGCAGGACAGGGTATTGAAAAACTGTTTTTT.

This clone has just one count. The genes are TRBV24-1 and TRBJ2-2; 7 bases are shared with TRBD1. Germline assignment: CDR1 KGHDR and CDR2 SFDVKD. The CDR3 is 14 amino acids. The ends lost 7 bases at V and 6 bases at J; junction bases unmatched: 7. The CDR3 sequence: CATSKTGSPGELFF. The CDR3 coding sequence is TGTGCCACCAGCAAGACAGGGTCCCCCGGGGAGCTGTTTTTT.

The chain employs TRBV14 and TRBJ1-6, with 9 positions matching TRBD1. CDR1 is SGHDN, CDR2 FVKESK, per germline. This CDR3 contains 16 residues. Losses at the gene ends were 0 bases for V and 7 bases for J; bases not matched to a gene: 4. The CDR3 DNA follows: TGTGCCAGCAGCCAAGAAGGGACAGGGACAAATTCACCCCTCCACTTT. Translated: CASSQEGTGTNSPLHF.

This chain uses TRBV3-1 (or the pseudogene TRBV3-2) with TRBJ2-2; 9 bases agree with TRBD2. With 1 base clipped from V and 6 bases from J, the junction kept 6 bases outside the gene matches. CDR3 length: 16 amino acids. Germline CDR1 and CDR2: LGHDT and YNNKEL (reference sequence). The CDR3 DNA sequence: TGTGCCAGCAGCCAAGGCGGGGGGGCCATCCCCGGGGAGCTGTTTTTT. Its translation: CASSQGGGAIPGELFF.

V usage is TRBV3-1 (or the pseudogene TRBV3-2) and J usage is TRBJ1-2; TRBD1 aligns across 11 bases. The CDR3 runs 15 residues. The V gene end was trimmed by 3 bases and the J gene end by 5 bases; junction bases not matched to a gene: 5. Per the germline V gene, CDR1 is LGHDT and CDR2 is YNNKEL (reference sequence). The CDR3 loop reads CASSQDGDRGYGYTF. The CDR3 DNA is TGTGCCAGCAGCCAGGACGGGGACAGGGGGTATGGCTACACCTTC.